This TCR beta chain is from a study of response to subunit inactivated influenza vaccine. Points from the study as a whole: The authors proposed limited new T cell recruitment per seasonal influenza vaccination.

TCRdb re-derived calls from the RT-PCR reads in MiXCR, one entry per CDR3 protein. The sample yields roughly 700,000 distinct CDR3 sequences, approximately 13% seen once. On this clonotype: The antigen is unknown.

The germline V and J ends were trimmed by 7 bases and 1 base, with 10 bases remaining between them. CDR1 MNHNS and CDR2 SASEGT come from the germline V gene. The CDR3 contains 13 residues. The sample here was PBMCs from blood, taken 14 to 15 days before vaccination. The chain has TRBV6-1 and TRBJ2-5, with D perhaps matching TRBD1 or TRBD2 (5 bases each). The sequence was collected from a man between 45 and 60 years old who received an inactivated influenza vaccine. This CDR3 is CASTRDPQETQYF. The CDR3 DNA reads as TGTGCCAGCACCCGGGACCCCCAAGAGACCCAGTACTTC.